The 29 T cell receptor beta chains below were found in one sample sequenced in a study of cytomegalovirus exposure and HLA in healthy donors. This table comes from immunoSEQ multiplex PCR, and its TCRdb copy is limited to in-frame clones, with some not included. This sample has roughly 60,000 clones, with roughly 90% found just once. Sequences were obtained from PBMCs. Receptors originate from a woman aged 25-40 years in good health and CMV-seronegative.

This clone was counted only a few times. The gene calls are TRBV6-5 and TRBJ2-7; TRBD2 agrees at 7 bases. The V segment lost 5 bases and the J segment 0 bases; nucleotides outside the gene matches: 4. Germline V gives CDR1 MNHEY, CDR2 SVGAGI. This CDR3 has 14 residues. The DNA for the CDR3 is TGTGCCAGCAGTGATGGCGGGAGCTCCTACGAGCAGTACTTC. This translates into CASSDGGSSYEQYF.

This chain connects TRBV29-1 to TRBJ2-6; D unclear. Between the trimmed V and J ends, which lost 5 bases and 0 bases, there was a span of 8 bases. The CDR3 is made up of 14 amino acids. Germline V gene sequence: CDR1 SQVTM, CDR2 ANQGSEA. CDR3: CSVSQASGANVLTF. In nucleotides, the CDR3 is TGCAGCGTTTCGCAGGCCTCTGGGGCCAACGTCCTGACTTTC. Full variable domain (rest looked up from reference TRBV29-1 and TRBJ2-6): SAVISQKPSRDICQRGTSLTIQCQVDSQVTMMFWYRQQPGQSLTLIATANQGSEATYESGFVIDKFPISRPNLTFSTLTVSNMSPEDSSIYLCSVSQASGANVLTFGAGSRLTVL.

The V gene is TRBV7-9, the J gene TRBJ2-2; 8 nucleotides agree with TRBD1. This CDR3 comprises 14 residues. Germline V lookup: CDR1 SEHNR, CDR2 FQNEAQ (reference sequence). With V trimmed by 5 bases and J by 5 bases, 4 bases remained unmatched. CDR3 in amino acids: CASSQGQVTGELFF. CDR3 nucleotides: TGTGCCAGCAGCCAGGGACAGGTTACCGGGGAGCTGTTTTTT.

The gene calls are TRBV4-1 and TRBJ2-5, with 7 nucleotides matching TRBD1. The length of the CDR3 is 15 residues. Germline CDR1 reads MGHRA; CDR2 reads YSYEKL. Trimming at V came to 1 base and at J to 0 bases, leaving 2 bases not matched to a gene. In DNA form, the CDR3 reads TGCGCCAGCAGCCAAGGGGACAGACACCAAGAGACCCAGTACTTC. Translated, it gives CASSQGDRHQETQYF.

This chain uses TRBV6-5 with TRBJ2-2; D gene unclear. This CDR3 contains 14 residues. CDR1 and CDR2 from the germline V gene are MNHEY and SVGAGI. V lost 2 bases and J lost 1, with 5 bases in between. CDR3 DNA sequence: TGTGCCAGCAGTTACAGCCGGAACACCGGGGAGCTGTTTTTT. Translation: CASSYSRNTGELFF.

The chain carries TRBV19 and TRBJ2-1; 9 bases are a match to TRBD2. V shed 0 bases, J shed 4 bases, and the junction held 7 bases outside the gene matches. CDR1 is LNHDA and CDR2 is SQIVND in the germline V gene (reference sequence). The CDR3 spans 17 residues. The CDR3 is CASSIDLPSGVYNEQFF. The CDR3 DNA reads as TGTGCCAGTAGTATAGATCTTCCTAGCGGGGTTTACAATGAGCAGTTCTTC.

This sequence joins TRBV27 and TRBJ2-7, with 10 bases aligning to TRBD1. Germline CDR1 reads MNHEY; CDR2 reads SMNVEV (reference sequence). Trimming at V came to 6 bases and at J to 4 bases, leaving 6 bases not matched to a gene. The CDR3 contains 14 residues. CDR3 sequence reads: CASSLRDRGYEQYF. CDR3 nucleotides: TGTGCCAGCAGCCTCCGGGACAGGGGATACGAGCAGTACTTC.

J is TRBJ2-7 and V is TRBV14; D ambiguous. The CDR3 loop spans 12 amino acids. Germline V gene sequence: CDR1 SGHDN, CDR2 FVKESK. The V and J ends lost 5 bases and 2 bases respectively, with 7 bases between them. CDR3 amino acids: CASSSQTYEQYF. The CDR3 DNA follows: TGTGCCAGCAGCTCTCAGACCTACGAGCAGTACTTC.

V and J are TRBV19 and TRBJ2-1; TRBD1 might be the D (6 bases). This CDR3 comprises 16 residues. The germline V gene has CDR1 LNHDA and CDR2 SQIVND (reference sequence). V lost 1 base and J lost 8, with 18 bases in between. DNA of the CDR3: TGTGCCAGTAGTATAGTGGGTGTTGGGGACACCCATGAGCAGTTCTTC. Translated, it gives CASSIVGVGDTHEQFF.

The CDR3 DNA sequence: TGTGCCAGCAGCTTAATGGGCGGGAGCACTGAAGCTTTCTTT. Its translation: CASSLMGGSTEAFF. The V call is TRBV7-3, the J call TRBJ1-1; D is unresolved. Germline CDR1 and CDR2: SGHTA and FQGTGA. The V end lost 1 base, the J end lost 4 bases, and 10 bases lay between the germline ends. This CDR3 has 14 residues.

The V call is TRBV19, the J call TRBJ2-3; D may be TRBD2 (5 bases). This CDR3 contains 15 residues. From germline, CDR1 is LNHDA and CDR2 SQIVND (reference sequence). Trimming stripped 3 bases from V and 6 bases from J, with 16 bases between. CDR3 coding DNA: TGTGCCAGTAGTATTCACCGGGAAAGTTTGGATACGCAGTATTTT. As protein: CASSIHRESLDTQYF.

The CDR3 spells CASSGMGAYEQYF. CDR3 nucleotides: TGTGCCAGCAGTGGCATGGGCGCCTACGAGCAGTACTTC. The chain links TRBV6-1 to TRBJ2-7, with D unclear. CDR3 length: 13 amino acids. The V end lost 4 bases, the J end lost 2 bases, and 9 bases lay between the germline ends. CDR1 and CDR2 from the germline V gene are MNHNS and SASEGT.

This chain uses TRBV30 with TRBJ2-1; unclear D gene. This CDR3 has 10 residues. V was trimmed by 6 bases and J by 8 bases, leaving 8 bases between them. CDR1 and CDR2 from the germline V gene are GTSNPN and SVGIG (reference sequence). The CDR3 nucleotides read TGTGCCTGCGAGGCGCATGAGCAGTTCTTC. Translation: CACEAHEQFF.

The chain has TRBV7-2 and TRBJ1-1; no reliable D call. Germline V gives CDR1 SGHTA, CDR2 FQGNSA. V was cut by 5 bases and J by 0 bases, with 25 bases left in between. CDR3 size: 19 residues. In DNA, the CDR3 is TGTGCCAGCAGCGTTCCGGCCGTGGATGAACAGTCCATGAACACTGAAGCTTTCTTT. Translation gives CASSVPAVDEQSMNTEAFF.

This chain links TRBV29-1 with TRBJ2-2, with D unresolved. In germline, CDR1 is SQVTM, CDR2 ANQGSEA. The V end was cut by 4 bases, the J end by 4 bases, with 22 bases between. The length of the CDR3 is 17 residues. This CDR3 reads CSVVSPQSVSSTGELFF. For the CDR3, the DNA is TGCAGCGTTGTCTCTCCACAGTCGGTTTCGAGCACCGGGGAGCTGTTTTTT.

The chain carries TRBV10-3 and TRBJ1-1, with D perhaps matching TRBD1 (6 bases). V was pared by 6 bases and J by 1 base, with 15 bases between. The V gene's germline CDR1 is ENHRY and CDR2 SYGVKD. CDR3 length: 15 amino acids. CDR3 sequence (DNA): TGTGCCATCAGCGACCCAGGGGTACGGAACACTGAAGCTTTCTTT. It is translated as CAISDPGVRNTEAFF.

The V gene is TRBV29-1, the J gene TRBJ2-7, with 8 bases that match TRBD2. Trimming cost V 4 bases and J 3 bases; bases outside gene matches: 2. The CDR3 is 12 residues long. The germline V gene has CDR1 SQVTM and CDR2 ANQGSEA. For the CDR3, the DNA is TGCAGCGTTGTGCGGGGGGTCTACGAGCAGTACTTC. This sequence encodes CSVVRGVYEQYF.

The V gene is TRBV5-8, the J gene TRBJ2-2; D is perhaps TRBD1 (6 bases). Germline loops: CDR1 SGHTS, CDR2 YDEGEE. The CDR3 is 14 amino acids. V lost 0 bases to trimming and J lost 6 bases, with 9 bases between them. The CDR3 loop is CASSLDRVPGELFF. The CDR3 nucleotides are TGTGCCAGCAGCTTGGACAGGGTCCCCGGGGAGCTGTTTTTT.

V and J are TRBV11-1 and TRBJ2-7, with a possible D match to TRBD2 (5 bases). This CDR3 spans 11 amino acids. V lost 3 bases, J lost 6 bases, and 6 bases lay in between. CDR1 is SGHAT, CDR2 FQDESV, per germline (reference sequence). The CDR3 protein is CASSLEVEQYF. In DNA, the CDR3 is TGTGCCAGCAGCTTGGAGGTCGAGCAGTACTTC.

The V and J genes are TRBV6-1 and TRBJ1-2; 7 bases map to TRBD1. CDR1 is MNHNS, CDR2 SASEGT, per germline. The CDR3 is made up of 13 amino acids. Trimming cost V 3 bases and J 2 bases; bases outside gene matches: 0. The chain's CDR3 is CASSETGNYGYTF. The CDR3 region has the DNA TGTGCCAGCAGTGAGACAGGGAACTATGGCTACACCTTC.

The V and J genes are TRBV10-3 and TRBJ1-2, with D perhaps TRBD1 (5 bases). Between the trimmed V and J ends, which lost 4 bases and 2 bases, there was a span of 11 bases. Germline CDR1 reads ENHRY; CDR2 reads SYGVKD. The length of the CDR3 is 14 residues. CDR3 region: CAISVGGGNYGYTF. The CDR3 DNA reads TGTGCCATCAGTGTTGGCGGGGGAAACTATGGCTACACCTTC.

This rearrangement joins TRBV5-1 to TRBJ2-1; tentatively, D is TRBD2 (5 bases). Deletions cut 0 bases from V and 6 bases from J, with 7 bases between. This CDR3 has 13 residues. Germline CDR1 reads SGHRS; CDR2 reads YFSETQ. The CDR3 DNA follows: TGCGCCAGCAGCTTGGGGCTAGCCAATGAGCAGTTCTTC. Amino acid sequence: CASSLGLANEQFF.

This chain uses TRBV28 with TRBJ1-2; TRBD1 aligns across 8 bases. Per the germline V gene, CDR1 is MDHEN and CDR2 is SYDVKM. The CDR3 has 17 amino acids. J gave up 1 base and V 1 base, and 8 bases lay outside the gene matches. CDR3 protein: CASSLSGTGRLNYGYTF. Here the CDR3 DNA reads TGTGCCAGCAGTTTATCCGGGACAGGCCGCCTTAACTATGGCTACACCTTC.

The J gene is TRBJ2-5, the V gene TRBV7-2; TRBD1 matches at 9 bases. The CDR3 loop spans 15 amino acids. Germline trimming cut 5 bases from V and 4 bases from J; bases unmatched to any gene: 8. Germline loops: CDR1 SGHTA, CDR2 FQGNSA. CDR3 sequence reads: CASSPGQGSRETQYF. In DNA, the CDR3 is TGTGCCAGCAGCCCGGGACAGGGTTCGAGAGAGACCCAGTACTTC.

The rearrangement uses TRBV27 and TRBJ2-7, with 12 bases fitting TRBD2. The V and J ends lost 5 bases and 3 bases, in that order; junction bases with no gene match: 5. In germline, CDR1 is MNHEY, CDR2 SMNVEV (reference sequence). CDR3 length: 15 amino acids. The CDR3 reads CASSLRLAGDYEQYF. The CDR3, as DNA: TGTGCCAGCAGTCTCAGACTAGCGGGAGACTACGAGCAGTACTTC.

This chain joins TRBV6-5 and TRBJ2-2, with 8 bases fitting TRBD2. V dropped 2 bases and J dropped 1; count of bases not matched to a gene: 3. The germline V gene has CDR1 MNHEY and CDR2 SVGAGI. The CDR3 is 16 residues long. CDR3 residues: CASSYALAGNTGELFF. The CDR3 DNA is TGTGCCAGCAGTTACGCTCTAGCGGGGAACACCGGGGAGCTGTTTTTT.

The chain recombines TRBV5-1 with TRBJ2-7; possible D gene TRBD2, 5 bases. V dropped 0 bases and J dropped 1 base, with 14 bases sitting between them. This CDR3 is built from 16 residues. Germline CDR1 reads SGHRS; CDR2 reads YFSETQ. CDR3 residues: CASSLVAGGLSYEQYF. Written as DNA, the CDR3 is TGCGCCAGCAGCTTGGTGGCAGGCGGACTTTCCTACGAGCAGTACTTC.

V usage is TRBV19 and J usage is TRBJ1-1, with 7 positions matching TRBD1. From germline, CDR1 is LNHDA and CDR2 SQIVND (reference sequence). The CDR3 spans 15 residues. The trim removed 1 base at V and 4 bases at J, leaving 6 bases unmatched. The CDR3, as DNA: TGTGCCAGTAGTATAGGCCGCCAGGGGGGCACTGAAGCTTTCTTT. Translated, it gives CASSIGRQGGTEAFF. Drawing the rest from reference TRBV19 and TRBJ1-1, the complete variable domain is DGGITQSPKYLFRKEGQNVTLSCEQNLNHDAMYWYRQDPGQGLRLIYYSQIVNDFQKGDIAEGYSVSREKKESFPLTVTSAQKNPTAFYLCASSIGRQGGTEAFFGQGTRLTVV.

V is TRBV10-3 and J is TRBJ1-4; no definite D call. The CDR3 is made up of 15 amino acids. CDR1 is ENHRY, CDR2 SYGVKD, per germline. Trimming took 3 bases from V and 5 from J, leaving 13 bases between them. The CDR3 DNA reads as TGTGCCATCAGTGAAACGGGGATCTTAAATGAAAAACTGTTTTTT. It specifies CAISETGILNEKLFF.